This T cell receptor (beta chain) was recovered during a study of T cell repertoires in cytomegalovirus infection. Study context: As its CMV epitopes, the study selected recently identified HLA-C-restricted and well-studied HLA-B-restricted targets. It can be stated that public TCR beta signatures indicated CMV infection as well as a matching HLA type.

TCRdb re-analysed the reads in MiXCR, keeping a single row per CDR3 protein. Found here are about 130,000 distinct CDR3 sequences, 30% to 40% of them singletons; the top ten hold roughly three fifths. The germline gives CDR1 MNHEY, CDR2 SMNVEV (reference sequence). The CDR3 sequence is 13 residues long. Trimming stripped 2 bases from V and 8 bases from J, with 12 bases between. Whole-study findings and limits: Using cumulative public TCR beta family frequency, the authors identified those who carried CMV together with the relevant HLA. The ex vivo response was dominated by HLA-C-restricted CMV-specific TCR beta clonotypes.

As to this clonotype: Its antigen remains unidentified.

The material was CD8+ T cells from cultured PBMCs, obtained from culture after CMV antigen stimulation. The receptor's source is a human donor in good health (CMV status not recorded). Some clones in this sample may be carry-over from other donors' samples. The chain combines TRBV27 with TRBJ1-1, with D possibly being TRBD1 (5 bases). The CDR3 sequence: CASSLATNREAFF. CDR3 DNA: TGTGCCAGCAGTTTAGCCACGAACAGGGAAGCTTTCTTT.